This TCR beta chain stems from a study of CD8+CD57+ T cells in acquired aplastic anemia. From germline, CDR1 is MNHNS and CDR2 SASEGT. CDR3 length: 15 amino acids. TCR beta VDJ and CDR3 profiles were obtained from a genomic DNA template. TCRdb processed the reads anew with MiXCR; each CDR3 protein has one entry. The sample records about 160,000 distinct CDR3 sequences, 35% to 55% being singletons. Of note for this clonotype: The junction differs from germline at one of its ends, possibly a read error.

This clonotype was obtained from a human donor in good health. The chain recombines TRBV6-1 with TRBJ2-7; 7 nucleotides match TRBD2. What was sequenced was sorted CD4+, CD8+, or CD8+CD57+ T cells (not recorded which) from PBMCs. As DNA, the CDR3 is TGTGCCAGCAGGGCCCAGGTGGGGGGGTCCTTCGAGCAGTACTTC. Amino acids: CASRAQVGGSFEQYF.